Shown below are 26 T cell receptor beta chains from a single sample sequenced in a study of cytomegalovirus exposure and HLA in healthy donors. The study ran its PCR with 60 Vbeta and 13 Jbeta primers. Some clones are missing from TCRdb's copy, which holds only in-frame ones; the method was immunoSEQ multiplex PCR. The profile shows over 140,000 clones, 70% to 85% of them singletons. Source material: PBMCs. Receptors were obtained from a man between 25 and 39 years old in good health and CMV-seropositive.

This sequence joins TRBV7-9 and TRBJ1-2; D might be TRBD1 (6 bases). This CDR3 region has 13 residues. The ends were cut back, 3 bases at V and 6 bases at J, with 11 bases in the middle. The germline gives CDR1 SEHNR, CDR2 FQNEAQ (reference sequence). CDR3 in DNA: TGTGCCAGCAGCTTGGCCTCAGGGGATGGCTACACCTTC. Its protein product is CASSLASGDGYTF.

The rearrangement links TRBV28 to TRBJ1-1; D uncertain. Germline V gene lookup returns CDR1 MDHEN and CDR2 SYDVKM. V dropped 1 base and J dropped 3 bases, with 9 bases sitting between them. The CDR3 is 14 residues long. CDR3 sequence: CASSLLESYTEAFF. The CDR3 DNA sequence: TGTGCCAGCAGTTTATTAGAGTCGTACACTGAAGCTTTCTTT.

The gene calls are TRBV19 and TRBJ2-1, with D perhaps TRBD2 (6 bases). Germline V gene lookup returns CDR1 LNHDA and CDR2 SQIVND (reference sequence). The CDR3 has 16 amino acids. V lost 7 bases, J lost 0 bases, and 16 bases lay in between. CDR3 nucleotide sequence: TGTGCCAGTACCGGGACTGTGGAACCCTCCTACAATGAGCAGTTCTTC. Protein sequence: CASTGTVEPSYNEQFF. Full variable domain (remainder filled in from reference TRBV19 and TRBJ2-1): DGGITQSPKYLFRKEGQNVTLSCEQNLNHDAMYWYRQDPGQGLRLIYYSQIVNDFQKGDIAEGYSVSREKKESFPLTVTSAQKNPTAFYLCASTGTVEPSYNEQFFGPGTRLTVL.

The chain joins TRBV11-2 to TRBJ2-2, with 13 bases identical to TRBD2. CDR1 is SGHAT and CDR2 is FQNNGV in the germline V gene. This CDR3 is built from 17 residues. Losses at the gene ends were 7 bases for V and 6 bases for J; bases not matched to a gene: 11. Here the CDR3 DNA reads TGTGCCAGCAACCCCCTTTTACTAGCGGGGGGGCCCGGGGAGCTGTTTTTT. It codes for CASNPLLLAGGPGELFF.

The chain links TRBV11-2 to TRBJ2-5, with a weak D call TRBD2 (5 bases). V was cut by 6 bases and J by 7 bases, with 12 bases left in between. The CDR3 has 12 residues. Germline-derived CDR1 and CDR2 are SGHAT and FQNNGV. The CDR3 loop reads CASSYLRGTQYF. The DNA of the CDR3 is TGTGCCAGCAGTTATCTTCGGGGGACCCAGTACTTC.

The chain has TRBV19 and TRBJ2-7; 9 bases agree with TRBD2. The J segment lost 5 bases and the V segment lost 3 bases, leaving 8 bases of the junction unmatched. The CDR3 covers 15 residues. CDR1 and CDR2 (germline): LNHDA, SQIVND (reference sequence). CDR3 bases: TGTGCCAGTAGTATGGGTAGCGGGAGTATACACGAGCAGTACTTC. It codes for CASSMGSGSIHEQYF.

This chain joins TRBV9 and TRBJ2-1; D remains ambiguous. CDR3 length: 13 amino acids. The germline gives CDR1 SGDLS, CDR2 YYNGEE. Trimming left V 1 base short and J 6 bases short, with 8 bases between. The CDR3 DNA reads as TGTGCCAGCAGCGTAACTTTCACCAATGAGCAGTTCTTC. Amino acid sequence: CASSVTFTNEQFF.

V is TRBV28 and J is TRBJ1-4; D not certain. CDR3 length: 13 residues. V dropped 6 bases and J dropped 5 bases, with 10 bases sitting between them. Per germline, CDR1 MDHEN and CDR2 SYDVKM. The CDR3 is CASRTARNEKLFF. The CDR3 DNA follows: TGTGCCAGCAGAACAGCCCGAAATGAAAAACTGTTTTTT.

This sequence joins TRBV5-1 and TRBJ1-5, with 9 bases aligning to TRBD1. The CDR3 has 14 residues. From germline, CDR1 is SGHRS and CDR2 YFSETQ. V dropped 4 bases and J dropped 10; count of bases not matched to a gene: 9. The CDR3 nucleotides read TGCGCCAGCAGCCCAACAGGGGGCGTCCCACCCCAGCATTTT. It encodes CASSPTGGVPPQHF. Based on the CDR3 plus reference TRBV5-1 and TRBJ1-5, the full variable domain is KAGVTQTPRYLIKTRGQQVTLSCSPISGHRSVSWYQQTPGQGLQFLFEYFSETQRNKGNFPGRFSGRQFSNSRSEMNVSTLELGDSALYLCASSPTGGVPPQHFGDGTRLSIL.

The V and J genes are TRBV6-6 and TRBJ1-1, with 9 bases matching TRBD1. The CDR3 is 15 residues long. Germline V lookup: CDR1 MNHNY, CDR2 SVGAGI (reference sequence). The V segment lost 4 bases and the J segment 4 bases; nucleotides outside the gene matches: 7. The CDR3 DNA reads TGTGCCAGCAGTTTAAATACAGGGGGCGGCACTGAAGCTTTCTTT. Amino acid sequence: CASSLNTGGGTEAFF.

In its sample, this clone was seen once. This chain links TRBV11-2 with TRBJ2-3; 9 bases line up with TRBD1. Trimming removed 4 bases from V and 2 bases from J; junction bases left unmatched: 16. The CDR3 runs to 19 residues. The germline V gene encodes CDR1 SGHAT and CDR2 FQNNGV. CDR3 coding DNA: TGTGCCAGCAGCTCACCAGTGGGACCCGGGACAGGGTACACAGATACGCAGTATTTT. Its translation is CASSSPVGPGTGYTDTQYF.

The count of this clone is one. This chain joins TRBV10-3 and TRBJ1-3; D is unclear. CDR1 is ENHRY and CDR2 is SYGVKD in the germline V gene. The CDR3 has 15 residues. V was trimmed by 0 bases and J by 7 bases, leaving 13 bases between them. The CDR3, as DNA: TGTGCCATCAGTGAGTCGTCGGGTTCTTCCAACACCATATATTTT. This translates into CAISESSGSSNTIYF.

Written as DNA, the CDR3 is TGCAGCGTTGAAGGGACAGGCGATAACACTGAAGCTTTCTTT. Its protein is CSVEGTGDNTEAFF. This chain links TRBV29-1 with TRBJ1-1; TRBD1 matches at 7 bases. Germline V lookup: CDR1 SQVTM, CDR2 ANQGSEA. This CDR3 has 14 amino acids. V lost 1 base and J lost 2; bases outside the gene matches: 4.

V and J are TRBV7-8 and TRBJ2-1, with a weak D call TRBD2 (5 bases). V shed 1 base and J shed 10 bases, with 14 bases lying between them. This CDR3 spans 14 amino acids. Germline loops: CDR1 SGHVS, CDR2 FQNEAQ. The CDR3 region is CASSLEFNRGEQFF. CDR3 nucleotide sequence: TGTGCCAGCAGCTTAGAATTTAATCGGGGAGAGCAGTTCTTC.

This clone was detected once. This rearrangement joins TRBV18 to TRBJ1-5; TRBD1 matches 10 bases. Germline lookup yields CDR1 KGHSH and CDR2 LQKENI. The CDR3 spans 15 residues. V lost 3 bases, J lost 6 bases, and 5 bases stayed unmatched. This CDR3 is CASSPEDRGFQPQHF. CDR3 nucleotides: TGTGCCAGCTCACCCGAGGACAGGGGGTTTCAGCCCCAGCATTTT.

The chain joins TRBV4-2 to TRBJ2-3, with TRBD2 identical over 10 bases. Germline V gene lookup returns CDR1 LGHNA and CDR2 YNFKEQ. V gave up 0 bases and J gave up 10 bases; unmatched junction bases: 10. CDR3 length: 16 amino acids. The CDR3 here is CASSQDLASGSRSQYF. The CDR3, as DNA: TGTGCCAGCAGCCAAGATTTGGCTAGCGGGAGTAGGTCGCAGTATTTT.

The chain is built from TRBV13 and TRBJ2-7; possible D gene TRBD1, 6 bases. This CDR3 region has 15 residues. V lost 5 bases, J lost 2 bases, and 16 bases lay in between. CDR1 is PRHDT and CDR2 is FYEKMQ in the germline V gene (reference sequence). The CDR3 sequence is CASSPGKGVAYEQYF. The CDR3 DNA sequence: TGTGCCAGCAGCCCGGGAAAGGGGGTAGCCTACGAGCAGTACTTC.

The rearrangement links TRBV6-6 to TRBJ2-1, with 11 bases lining up with TRBD1. Trimming cost V 3 bases and J 3 bases; bases outside gene matches: 1. CDR1 and CDR2 (germline): MNHNY, SVGAGI (reference sequence). The CDR3 length is 15 residues. CDR3 loop: CASSYGTGGYNEQFF. DNA for the CDR3: TGTGCCAGCAGTTATGGGACAGGGGGCTACAATGAGCAGTTCTTC.

The V call is TRBV27, the J call TRBJ2-7, with 11 bases lining up with TRBD1. CDR3 length equals 14 residues. The J segment lost 5 bases and the V segment lost 6 bases, leaving 6 bases of the junction unmatched. Germline V gene lookup returns CDR1 MNHEY and CDR2 SMNVEV (reference sequence). The CDR3 nucleotides are TGTGCCAGCAGCGGGACAGGGGGTCCCAACGAGCAGTACTTC. Translation gives CASSGTGGPNEQYF.

This clone was detected a few times. The CDR3 spells CASSKDRHSNQPQHF. In DNA form, the CDR3 reads TGTGCCAGCAGTAAGGACAGACATAGCAATCAGCCCCAGCATTTT. This rearrangement joins TRBV6-5 to TRBJ1-5; possible D gene TRBD1, 6 bases. Deletions cut 5 bases from V and 0 bases from J, with 11 bases between. The CDR3 contains 15 residues. Per germline, CDR1 MNHEY and CDR2 SVGAGI.

This clone was detected a few times. The V gene is TRBV9, the J gene TRBJ2-7; TRBD1 agrees at 9 bases. The germline gives CDR1 SGDLS, CDR2 YYNGEE. The ends lost 2 bases at V and 2 bases at J; junction bases unmatched: 5. The CDR3 contains 15 residues. CDR3 nucleotides: TGTGCCAGCAGCGTTAATACAGGGGGCGCCTACGAGCAGTACTTC. This codes for CASSVNTGGAYEQYF.

The chain is built from TRBV18 and TRBJ2-3; 14 positions match TRBD2. V lost 6 bases, J lost 4 bases, and 6 bases stayed unmatched. Germline lookup yields CDR1 KGHSH and CDR2 LQKENI. CDR3 length equals 16 residues. The CDR3 DNA reads TGTGCCAGCTCCCTCGGGACTAGCGGGGGCGCAGATACGCAGTATTTT. Amino acid sequence: CASSLGTSGGADTQYF.

This CDR3 reads CASRGTGDYEQYF. In DNA form, the CDR3 reads TGTGCCAGCAGGGGGACAGGGGACTACGAGCAGTACTTC. The chain recombines TRBV27 with TRBJ2-7, with 10 bases aligning to TRBD1. Germline CDR1 MNHEY, CDR2 SMNVEV (reference sequence). The CDR3 totals 13 residues. J lost 3 bases, V lost 6 bases, and 2 bases had no gene match.

The gene calls are TRBV7-9 and TRBJ2-2; TRBD2 matches 11 bases. This CDR3 spans 17 amino acids. CDR1 is SEHNR and CDR2 is FQNEAQ in the germline V gene (reference sequence). The CDR3 here is CSQRVASGRPGAGELFF. The DNA of the CDR3 is TGTTCCCAGAGGGTAGCTAGCGGGAGGCCCGGCGCCGGGGAGCTGTTTTTT.

This clone was counted between two and nine times. The chain uses TRBV27 and TRBJ2-1; 12 bases are a match to TRBD1. CDR1 is MNHEY, CDR2 SMNVEV, per germline (reference sequence). The CDR3 is 16 amino acids. V gave up 4 bases and J gave up 5 bases; unmatched junction bases: 6. CDR3: CASSSPGQGADNEQFF. Written as DNA, the CDR3 is TGTGCCAGCAGTTCCCCGGGACAGGGGGCTGACAATGAGCAGTTCTTC.

The V gene is TRBV28, the J gene TRBJ2-2; 8 bases are shared with TRBD1. The CDR3 runs to 15 residues. Germline lookup yields CDR1 MDHEN and CDR2 SYDVKM. With V trimmed by 6 bases and J by 1 base, 4 bases remained unmatched. For the CDR3, the DNA is TGTGCCAGCAGAGGACAGGGAAGGAACACCGGGGAGCTGTTTTTT. Amino acids: CASRGQGRNTGELFF.